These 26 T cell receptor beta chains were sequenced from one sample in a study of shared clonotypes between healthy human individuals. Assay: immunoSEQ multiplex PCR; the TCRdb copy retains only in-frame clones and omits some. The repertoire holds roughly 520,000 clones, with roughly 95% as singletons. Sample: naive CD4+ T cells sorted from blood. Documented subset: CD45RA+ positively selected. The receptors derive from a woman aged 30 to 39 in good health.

CDR3 sequence: CASSAGTGIGTGELFF. In nucleotides, the CDR3 is TGTGCCAGCAGTGCCGGGACAGGGATCGGCACCGGGGAGCTGTTTTTT. The J gene is TRBJ2-2, the V gene TRBV5-5, with 9 bases matching TRBD1. V lost 5 bases to trimming and J lost 4 bases; unmatched junction nucleotides: 9. This CDR3 region has 16 residues. Looked up from germline, CDR1 is SGHKS and CDR2 is YYEKEE (reference sequence).

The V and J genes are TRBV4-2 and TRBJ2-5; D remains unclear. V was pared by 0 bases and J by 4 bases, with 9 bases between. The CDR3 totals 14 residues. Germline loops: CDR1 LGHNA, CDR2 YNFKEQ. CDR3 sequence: CASSQDRHGETQYF. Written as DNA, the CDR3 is TGTGCCAGCAGCCAAGACCGCCACGGAGAGACCCAGTACTTC.

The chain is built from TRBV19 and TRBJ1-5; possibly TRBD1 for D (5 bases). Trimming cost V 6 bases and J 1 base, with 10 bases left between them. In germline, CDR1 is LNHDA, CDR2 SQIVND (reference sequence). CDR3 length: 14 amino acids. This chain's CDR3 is CASRTDRSNQPQHF. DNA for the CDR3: TGTGCCAGTAGAACCGACAGAAGCAATCAGCCCCAGCATTTT.

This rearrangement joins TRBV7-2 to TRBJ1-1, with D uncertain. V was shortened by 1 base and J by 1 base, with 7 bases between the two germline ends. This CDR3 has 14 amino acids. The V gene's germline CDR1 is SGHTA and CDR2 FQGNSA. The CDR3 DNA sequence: TGTGCCAGCAGCTTAGGGACGCCGAACACTGAAGCTTTCTTT. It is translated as CASSLGTPNTEAFF.

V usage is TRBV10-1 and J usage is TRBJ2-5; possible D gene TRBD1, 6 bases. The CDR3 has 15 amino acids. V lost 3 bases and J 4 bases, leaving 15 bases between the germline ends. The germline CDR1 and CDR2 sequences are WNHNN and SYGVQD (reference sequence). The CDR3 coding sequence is TGCGCCAGCAGTGATGCCAGGGGCGCTTCAGAGACCCAGTACTTC. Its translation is CASSDARGASETQYF.

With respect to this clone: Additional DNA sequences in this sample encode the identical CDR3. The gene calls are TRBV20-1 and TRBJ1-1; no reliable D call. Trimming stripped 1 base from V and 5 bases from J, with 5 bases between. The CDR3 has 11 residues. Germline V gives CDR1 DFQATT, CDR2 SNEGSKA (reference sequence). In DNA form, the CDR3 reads TGCAGTGCTAGAGCAATAACTGAAGCTTTCTTT. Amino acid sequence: CSARAITEAFF.

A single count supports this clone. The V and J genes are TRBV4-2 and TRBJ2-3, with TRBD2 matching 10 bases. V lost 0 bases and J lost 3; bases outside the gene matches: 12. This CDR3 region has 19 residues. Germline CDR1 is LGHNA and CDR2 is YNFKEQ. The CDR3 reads CASSQEGSKREGLTDTQYF. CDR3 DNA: TGTGCCAGCAGCCAAGAAGGGTCAAAGCGGGAGGGCCTAACAGATACGCAGTATTTT.

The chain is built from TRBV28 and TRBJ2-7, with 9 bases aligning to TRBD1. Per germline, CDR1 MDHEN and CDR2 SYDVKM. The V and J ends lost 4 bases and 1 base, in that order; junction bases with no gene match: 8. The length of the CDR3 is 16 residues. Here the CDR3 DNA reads TGTGCCAGCAGTTCCCCACGGGACAGGGTGTCCTACGAGCAGTACTTC. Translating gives CASSSPRDRVSYEQYF. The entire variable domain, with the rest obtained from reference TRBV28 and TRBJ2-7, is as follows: DVKVTQSSRYLVKRTGEKVFLECVQDMDHENMFWYRQDPGLGLRLIYFSYDVKMKEKGDIPEGYSVSREKKERFSLILESASTNQTSMYLCASSSPRDRVSYEQYFGPGTRLTVT.

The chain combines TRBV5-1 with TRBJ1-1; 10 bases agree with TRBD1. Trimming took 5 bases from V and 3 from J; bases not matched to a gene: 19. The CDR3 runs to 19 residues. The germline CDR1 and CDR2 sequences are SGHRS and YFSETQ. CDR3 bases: TGCGCCAGCAGGGGAACTCCGGGACAGGGGCCTCTAGGGCACACTGAAGCTTTCTTT. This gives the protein CASRGTPGQGPLGHTEAFF.

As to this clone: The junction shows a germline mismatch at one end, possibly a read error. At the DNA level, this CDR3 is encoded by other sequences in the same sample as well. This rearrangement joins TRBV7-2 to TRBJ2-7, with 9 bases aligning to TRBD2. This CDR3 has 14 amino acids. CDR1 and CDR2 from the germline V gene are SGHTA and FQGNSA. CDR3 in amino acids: CASSLAGSSYEQYF. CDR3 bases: TGTGCCAGCAGCCTAGCGGGGAGCTCCTACGAGCAGTACTTC.

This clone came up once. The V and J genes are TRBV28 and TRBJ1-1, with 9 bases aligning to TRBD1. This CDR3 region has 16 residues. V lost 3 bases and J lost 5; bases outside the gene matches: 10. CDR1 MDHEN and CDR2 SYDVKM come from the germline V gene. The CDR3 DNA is TGTGCCAGCAGTTTCGCGGACAGGGGTTGGAGGACTGAAGCTTTCTTT. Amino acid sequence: CASSFADRGWRTEAFF.

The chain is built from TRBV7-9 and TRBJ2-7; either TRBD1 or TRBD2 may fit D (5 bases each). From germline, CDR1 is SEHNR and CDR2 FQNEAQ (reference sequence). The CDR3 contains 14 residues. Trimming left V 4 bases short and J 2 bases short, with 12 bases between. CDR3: CASSSYRGPYEQYF. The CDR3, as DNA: TGTGCCAGCAGCTCTTACCGGGGCCCCTACGAGCAGTACTTC.

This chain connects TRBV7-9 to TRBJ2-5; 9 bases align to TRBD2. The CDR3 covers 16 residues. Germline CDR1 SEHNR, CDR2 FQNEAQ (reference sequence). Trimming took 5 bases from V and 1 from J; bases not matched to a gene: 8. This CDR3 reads CASSHGSSGTQETQYF. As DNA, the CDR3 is TGTGCCAGCAGCCACGGATCTAGCGGGACCCAAGAGACCCAGTACTTC.

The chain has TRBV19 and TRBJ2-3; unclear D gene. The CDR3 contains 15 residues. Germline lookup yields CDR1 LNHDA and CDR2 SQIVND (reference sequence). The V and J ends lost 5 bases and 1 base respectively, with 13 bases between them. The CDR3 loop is CASSSPGGGTDTQYF. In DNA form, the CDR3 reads TGTGCCAGTAGTTCCCCGGGCGGAGGCACAGATACGCAGTATTTT. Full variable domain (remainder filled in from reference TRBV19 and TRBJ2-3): DGGITQSPKYLFRKEGQNVTLSCEQNLNHDAMYWYRQDPGQGLRLIYYSQIVNDFQKGDIAEGYSVSREKKESFPLTVTSAQKNPTAFYLCASSSPGGGTDTQYFGPGTRLTVL.

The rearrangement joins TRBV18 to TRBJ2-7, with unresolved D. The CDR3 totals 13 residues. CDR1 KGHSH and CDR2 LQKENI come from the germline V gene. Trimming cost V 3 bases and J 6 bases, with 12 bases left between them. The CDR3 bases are TGTGCCAGCTCACCGGATACCCTAGGCGAGCAGTACTTC. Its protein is CASSPDTLGEQYF.

The CDR3 protein is CASRKDRYTEAFF. CDR3 sequence (DNA): TGTGCCAGCAGAAAGGACAGATACACTGAAGCTTTCTTT. The chain carries TRBV6-5 and TRBJ1-1; TRBD1 is a possible D gene (6 bases). CDR3 length: 13 amino acids. The germline V gene has CDR1 MNHEY and CDR2 SVGAGI. Trimming pared 6 bases from V and 3 bases from J, leaving 11 bases between.

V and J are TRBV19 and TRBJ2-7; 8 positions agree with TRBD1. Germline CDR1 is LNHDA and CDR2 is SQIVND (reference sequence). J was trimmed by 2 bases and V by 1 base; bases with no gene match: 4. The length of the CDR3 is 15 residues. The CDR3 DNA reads TGTGCCAGTAGTATAGCGGACAGGGTAACCTACGAGCAGTACTTC. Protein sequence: CASSIADRVTYEQYF. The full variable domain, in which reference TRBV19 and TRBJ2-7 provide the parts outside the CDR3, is DGGITQSPKYLFRKEGQNVTLSCEQNLNHDAMYWYRQDPGQGLRLIYYSQIVNDFQKGDIAEGYSVSREKKESFPLTVTSAQKNPTAFYLCASSIADRVTYEQYFGPGTRLTVT.

The CDR3 region is CASSYHGVRYF. The CDR3 DNA follows: TGTGCCAGCAGCTACCACGGGGTGCGGTACTTC. V gene TRBV6-5 combines with J gene TRBJ2-7, with a possible D match to TRBD2 (5 bases). The V end lost 6 bases, the J end lost 12 bases, and 15 bases lay between the germline ends. This CDR3 comprises 11 residues. Germline CDR1 is MNHEY and CDR2 is SVGAGI.

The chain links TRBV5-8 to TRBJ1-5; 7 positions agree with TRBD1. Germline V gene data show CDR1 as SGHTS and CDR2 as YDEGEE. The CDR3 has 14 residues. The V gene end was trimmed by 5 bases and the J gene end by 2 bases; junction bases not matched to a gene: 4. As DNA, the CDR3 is TGTGCCAGCAGATATGGGACAGGCAATCAGCCCCAGCATTTT. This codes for CASRYGTGNQPQHF. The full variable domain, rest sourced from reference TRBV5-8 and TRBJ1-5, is EAGVTQSPTHLIKTRGQQATLRCSPISGHTSVYWYQQALGLGLQFLLWYDEGEERNRGNFPPRFSGRQFPNYSSELNVNALELEDSALYLCASRYGTGNQPQHFGDGTRLSIL.

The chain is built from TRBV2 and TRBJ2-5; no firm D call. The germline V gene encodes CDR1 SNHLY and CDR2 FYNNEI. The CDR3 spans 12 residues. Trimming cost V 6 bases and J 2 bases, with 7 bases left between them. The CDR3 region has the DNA TGTGCCAGCAGGTCCGATCAAGAGACCCAGTACTTC. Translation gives CASRSDQETQYF. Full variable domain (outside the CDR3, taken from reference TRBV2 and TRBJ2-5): EPEVTQTPSHQVTQMGQEVILRCVPISNHLYFYWYRQILGQKVEFLVSFYNNEISEKSEIFDDQFSVERPDGSNFTLKIRSTKLEDSAMYFCASRSDQETQYFGPGTRLLVL.

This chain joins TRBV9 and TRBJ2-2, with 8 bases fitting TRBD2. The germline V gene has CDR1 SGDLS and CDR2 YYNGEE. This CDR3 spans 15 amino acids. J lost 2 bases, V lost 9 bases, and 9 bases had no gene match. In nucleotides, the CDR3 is TGTGCCACGGGACGGGAGGGCCAAAACACCGGGGAGCTGTTTTTT. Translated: CATGREGQNTGELFF.

In nucleotides, the CDR3 is TGTGCCAGCTCACTGTCGGGCGGAGGGGAGACCCAGTACTTC. Residues: CASSLSGGGETQYF. The rearrangement joins TRBV18 to TRBJ2-5, with D tentatively TRBD2 (6 bases). The V gene's germline CDR1 is KGHSH and CDR2 LQKENI. The CDR3 totals 14 residues. Trimming removed 4 bases at V and 5 bases at J, with 14 bases between.

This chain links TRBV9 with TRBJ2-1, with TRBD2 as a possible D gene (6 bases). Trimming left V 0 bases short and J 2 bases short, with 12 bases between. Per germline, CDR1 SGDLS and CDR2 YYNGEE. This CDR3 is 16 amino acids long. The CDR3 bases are TGTGCCAGCAGCGTAGGAGCGGGCAGTACCTACAATGAGCAGTTCTTC. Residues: CASSVGAGSTYNEQFF.

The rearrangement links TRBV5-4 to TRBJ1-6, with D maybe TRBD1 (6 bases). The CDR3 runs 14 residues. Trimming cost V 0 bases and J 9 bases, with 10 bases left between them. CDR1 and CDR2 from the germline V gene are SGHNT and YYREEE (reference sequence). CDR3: CASSLAQGGSPLHF. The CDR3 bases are TGTGCCAGCAGCTTGGCACAGGGAGGTTCACCCCTCCACTTT.

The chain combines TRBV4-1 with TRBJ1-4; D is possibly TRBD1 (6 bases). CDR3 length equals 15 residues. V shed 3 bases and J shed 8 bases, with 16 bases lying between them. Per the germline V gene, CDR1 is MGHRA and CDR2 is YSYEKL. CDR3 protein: CASSQIPGHIEKLFF. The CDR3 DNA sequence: TGCGCCAGCAGCCAGATACCGGGACACATCGAAAAACTGTTTTTT.

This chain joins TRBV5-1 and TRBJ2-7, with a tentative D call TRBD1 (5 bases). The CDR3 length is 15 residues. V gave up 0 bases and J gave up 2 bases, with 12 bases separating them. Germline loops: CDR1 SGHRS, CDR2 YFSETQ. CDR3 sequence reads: CASSLAQGTTYEQYF. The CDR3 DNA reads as TGCGCCAGCAGCTTGGCCCAGGGCACGACCTACGAGCAGTACTTC.